Listed below are T cell receptor beta chains from one sample, sequenced in a study of T cells in Graves' hyperthyroidism and ophthalmopathy. TCRdb fed the multiplex PCR reads into MiXCR, producing one record per CDR3 protein. The sample has more than 500,000 distinct CDR3 sequences, about 16% seen once. Source material: blood. The receptors originated from a woman aged 25 to 39 with Graves' ophthalmopathy. Both conserved end residues are part of each CDR3. The D gene is left open where the match is weak. Clone size is stated in some rows and not others, as once, few, many or a class when expanded.

TRBJ1-3 few - TRBV6-9 CASSYSAGTGNTIYF TGTGCCAGCAGTTATTCGGCAGGGACTGGAAACACCATATATTTT
TRBJ2-1 many - TRBV11-1 CASSTYVRGEQFF TGTGCCAGCAGCACTTACGTGCGCGGTGAGCAGTTCTTC
TRBJ2-7 many TRBD1 TRBV28 CASRTGGTNEQYF TGTGCCAGCAGGACAGGGGGCACGAACGAGCAGTACTTC
TRBJ1-1 many - TRBV27 CASRQGNTEAFF TGTGCCAGCAGACAGGGGAACACTGAAGCTTTCTTT
TRBJ1-2 many - TRBV28 CASRPRTGYGYTF TGTGCCAGCAGACCTAGGACGGGCTATGGCTACACCTTC
TRBJ1-4 - - TRBV7-2 CASSSDRRTNEKLFF TGTGCCAGCAGCTCTGACAGGAGAACTAATGAAAAACTGTTTTTT
TRBJ2-5 many - TRBV28 CASATGMSLQETQYF TGTGCCAGCGCTACAGGGATGTCTCTCCAAGAGACCCAGTACTTC
TRBJ2-5 many TRBD2 TRBV12-3/TRBV12-4 CASKQAGGQETQYF TGTGCCAGCAAGCAAGCGGGAGGGCAAGAGACCCAGTACTTC
TRBJ2-7 many TRBD2 TRBV15 CATSTGSGTYEQYF TGTGCCACCTCCACGGGTAGCGGGACCTACGAGCAGTACTTC
TRBJ2-7 - - TRBV6-1 CASSEYDLPYEQYF TGTGCCAGCAGTGAGTATGACCTTCCCTACGAGCAGTACTTC
TRBJ2-7 many - TRBV3-1 CASSRRGGTDTYEQYF TGTGCCAGCAGCCGACGGGGAGGGACAGATACGTACGAGCAGTACTTC
TRBJ2-7 - TRBD1 TRBV15 CATSRVEGARYF TGTGCCACCAGCAGAGTTGAGGGGGCGCGGTACTTC
TRBJ1-4 many - TRBV7-2 CASSLGHSNEKLFF TGTGCCAGCAGCTTAGGACATTCTAATGAAAAACTGTTTTTT
TRBJ1-4 - - TRBV9 CASSVASGEKLFF TGTGCCAGCAGCGTAGCTAGCGGGGAAAAACTGTTTTTT
TRBJ2-3 - - TRBV5-1 CASSLDLWRNTQYF TGCGCCAGCAGCTTGGACCTATGGCGGAATACGCAGTATTTT
TRBJ2-3 - TRBD2 TRBV5-1 CASSLLLAGGPDTQYF TGCGCCAGCAGCTTACTACTAGCGGGAGGGCCAGATACGCAGTATTTT
TRBJ2-5 many - TRBV20-1 CSATQETQYF TGCAGTGCGACCCAAGAGACCCAGTACTTC
TRBJ2-1 many TRBD2 TRBV20-1 CSASGKLAGVDEQFF TGCAGTGCTAGCGGTAAACTAGCGGGAGTGGATGAGCAGTTCTTC
TRBJ2-7 - - TRBV5-1 CASSLGRDGEQYF TGCGCCAGCAGCTTGGGCAGGGATGGCGAGCAGTACTTC
TRBJ2-2 - TRBD2 TRBV4-3 CASSQETSGNTGELFF TGCGCCAGCAGCCAAGAGACTAGCGGAAACACCGGGGAGCTGTTTTTT
TRBJ2-2 few TRBD2 TRBV7-2 CASSLDGGSGTGELFF TGTGCCAGCAGCTTAGATGGGGGTAGCGGGACCGGGGAGCTGTTTTTT
TRBJ1-4 many - TRBV20-1 CSASREEKLFF TGCAGTGCTTCGCGAGAGGAAAAACTGTTTTTT
TRBJ2-1 - TRBD2 TRBV20-1 CSQLAGDNEQFF TGCAGTCAACTAGCGGGAGACAATGAGCAGTTCTTC
TRBJ2-1 many - TRBV7-9 CASSLELPRAHEQFF TGTGCCAGCAGCTTGGAACTCCCTCGCGCCCATGAGCAGTTCTTC
TRBJ1-1 - - TRBV28 CASSEIVGTETFF TGTGCCAGCAGTGAGATAGTTGGAACTGAAACTTTCTTT
TRBJ2-7 many - TRBV11-3 CASSLDEAAEQYF TGTGCCAGCAGCTTAGATGAGGCTGCCGAGCAGTACTTC
TRBJ1-1 many - TRBV2 CASSPQVQVISEAFF TGTGCCAGCAGCCCACAGGTACAGGTTATCTCTGAAGCTTTCTTT
TRBJ2-1 few TRBD1 TRBV7-3 CASSTRDRAAGAVNEQFF TGTGCCAGCAGCACCCGGGACAGGGCGGCGGGAGCAGTTAATGAGCAGTTCTTC
TRBJ2-5 many - TRBV28 CASSRQTQETQYF TGTGCCAGCAGTCGACAGACCCAAGAGACCCAGTACTTC
TRBJ2-7 - TRBD2 TRBV28 CASGTSGGVTYEQYF TGTGCCAGCGGAACTAGCGGGGGGGTTACCTACGAGCAGTACTTC
TRBJ2-5 many - TRBV5-5 CASSPGGAGFLKETQYF TGTGCCAGCAGCCCTGGGGGGGCGGGATTTCTTAAAGAGACCCAGTACTTC
TRBJ1-1 many - TRBV4-1 CASSQDWGENTEAFF TGCGCCAGCAGCCAAGATTGGGGGGAGAACACTGAAGCTTTCTTT
TRBJ1-1 many TRBD1 TRBV11-1 CASSSRQGMNTEAFF TGTGCCAGCAGCTCCCGACAGGGTATGAACACTGAAGCTTTCTTT
TRBJ2-1 many TRBD1 TRBV28 CASILKRTGTLKQFF TGTGCCAGCATCCTCAAACGGACAGGGACGCTGAAGCAGTTCTTC
TRBJ2-7 many - TRBV7-2 CASSWSGGPYEQYF TGTGCCAGCAGCTGGTCAGGCGGCCCCTACGAGCAGTACTTC
TRBJ2-1 many TRBD2 TRBV28 CASSRLGTSGNNEQFF TGTGCCAGCAGTCGCCTAGGGACTAGCGGAAACAATGAGCAGTTCTTC
TRBJ1-6 - - TRBV9 CASSVDGSSYNSPLHF TGTGCCAGCAGCGTAGATGGGAGCTCCTATAATTCACCCCTCCACTTT
TRBJ2-7 few TRBD2 TRBV13 CAISESQSGRGNEQYF TGTGCCATCAGTGAGTCTCAGAGCGGGAGAGGGAACGAGCAGTACTTC
TRBJ2-7 many - TRBV2 CASSEDRTYEQYF TGTGCCAGCAGTGAAGACAGAACCTACGAGCAGTACTTC
TRBJ1-4 few - TRBV28 CASMKPNKNEKLFF TGTGCCAGCATGAAGCCAAACAAAAATGAAAAACTGTTTTTT
TRBJ2-7 few TRBD2 TRBV19 CASSALAGGTYEQYF TGTGCCAGTAGTGCTTTAGCGGGGGGGACCTACGAGCAGTACTTC
TRBJ2-5 many - TRBV7-8 CASSERAVSLPTRETQYF TGTGCCAGCAGCGAAAGGGCGGTAAGCCTACCGACGCGGGAGACCCAGTACTTC